Presented here are 27 T cell receptor beta chains from one specimen sequenced in a study of OX40 agonist ivuxolimab in advanced cancers. This table comes from immunoSEQ multiplex PCR, and its TCRdb copy is limited to in-frame clones, with some not included. The table has fewer than 80,000 clones, 85% seen once. This sample comprised CD4+ or CD8+ T cells sorted from blood, obtained in a trial of the OX40 agonist ivuxolimab. Receptors were obtained from an adult with an advanced solid tumor such as melanoma, head and neck, liver or kidney cancer.

The table lists this clone with a few counts. The rearrangement uses TRBV11-2 and TRBJ2-1; TRBD2 agrees at 7 bases. Germline V CDR1 and CDR2: SGHAT, FQNNGV. This CDR3 has 16 amino acids. V lost 2 bases, J lost 6 bases, and 10 bases stayed unmatched. CDR3 in amino acids: CASSLTGGRGSNEQFF. The CDR3 nucleotides are TGTGCCAGCAGCTTAACTGGAGGGAGGGGAAGCAATGAGCAGTTCTTC. The variable domain in full, with the rest retrieved from reference TRBV11-2 and TRBJ2-1, is EAGVAQSPRYKIIEKRQSVAFWCNPISGHATLYWYQQILGQGPKLLIQFQNNGVVDDSQLPKDRFSAERLKGVDSTLKIQPAKLEDSAVYLCASSLTGGRGSNEQFFGPGTRLTVL.

The CDR3 DNA sequence: TGTGCCAGCAGCAGGGGGTGGAACACTGAAGCTTTCTTT. Its translation is CASSRGWNTEAFF. The rearrangement links TRBV6-6 to TRBJ1-1; 7 bases match TRBD1. Germline CDR1 reads MNHNY; CDR2 reads SVGAGI (reference sequence). This CDR3 region has 13 residues. J gave up 1 base and V 6 bases, and 2 bases lay outside the gene matches.

The chain's CDR3 is CASSLGRDRVNTIYF. In nucleotides, the CDR3 is TGTGCCAGCAGCTTGGGCCGGGACAGGGTAAACACCATATATTTT. This chain joins TRBV11-3 and TRBJ1-3, with 9 bases identical to TRBD1. The CDR3 is 15 residues long. Per germline, CDR1 SGHNT and CDR2 YENEEA. V was clipped by 3 bases and J by 6 bases; unmatched bases: 6.

The V gene is TRBV5-1, the J gene TRBJ1-1; perhaps TRBD1 as D (5 bases). V lost 0 bases and J 0 bases, leaving 9 bases between the germline ends. The germline gives CDR1 SGHRS, CDR2 YFSETQ. The CDR3 sequence is 15 residues long. The CDR3 loop reads CASSLEGNMNTEAFF. CDR3 DNA sequence: TGCGCCAGCAGCTTGGAGGGGAACATGAACACTGAAGCTTTCTTT.

This rearrangement joins TRBV10-3 to TRBJ2-3; D is possibly TRBD2 (5 bases). Looked up from germline, CDR1 is ENHRY and CDR2 is SYGVKD. The germline V and J ends were trimmed by 3 bases and 1 base, with 8 bases remaining between them. The length of the CDR3 is 14 residues. CDR3: CAISDARGTDTQYF. The CDR3 region has the DNA TGTGCCATCAGTGATGCGCGGGGCACAGATACGCAGTATTTT.

Here the CDR3 reads CASSAGKETQYF. Written as DNA, the CDR3 is TGTGCCAGCAGTGCCGGGAAAGAGACCCAGTACTTC. The V gene is TRBV6-1, the J gene TRBJ2-5; tentatively, D is TRBD2 (5 bases). V was clipped by 4 bases and J by 3 bases, with 6 bases between them. The germline gives CDR1 MNHNS, CDR2 SASEGT. This CDR3 is built from 12 residues.

This rearrangement joins TRBV19 to TRBJ1-5; a possible D gene is TRBD1 (6 bases). This CDR3 has 17 amino acids. Trimming pared 1 base from V and 7 bases from J, leaving 20 bases between. The germline gives CDR1 LNHDA, CDR2 SQIVND (reference sequence). The CDR3, as DNA: TGTGCCAGTAGTATAGCTGGGGGCCCCAGGGTCCCCCAGCCCCAGCATTTT. The encoded protein is CASSIAGGPRVPQPQHF.

The chain links TRBV6-5 to TRBJ1-2, with D perhaps matching TRBD1 (6 bases). The CDR3 spans 15 residues. In germline, CDR1 is MNHEY, CDR2 SVGAGI. The germline V and J ends were trimmed by 5 bases and 7 bases, with 20 bases remaining between them. Here the CDR3 reads CASSPVGGLWSGYTF. The DNA for the CDR3 is TGTGCCAGCAGTCCCGTGGGGGGGCTTTGGAGTGGCTACACCTTC.

This clone has only a few counts. The V and J genes are TRBV11-2 and TRBJ2-7; D perhaps matches TRBD1 (5 bases). Trimming pared 1 base from V and 4 bases from J, leaving 17 bases between. CDR1 is SGHAT and CDR2 is FQNNGV in the germline V gene. The CDR3 is 16 amino acids. CDR3 nucleotides: TGTGCCAGCAGCTTAGGGGTCAGGGAAGAATGGTACGAGCAGTACTTC. Protein product: CASSLGVREEWYEQYF.

V and J are TRBV9 and TRBJ2-3; D is unresolved. From germline, CDR1 is SGDLS and CDR2 YYNGEE. Trimming pared 0 bases from V and 0 bases from J, leaving 11 bases between. This CDR3 contains 16 residues. In DNA form, the CDR3 reads TGTGCCAGCAGCGTAGGGTTGGGAACTAGCACAGATACGCAGTATTTT. Translated, it gives CASSVGLGTSTDTQYF.

The table lists this clone with a count of one. This rearrangement joins TRBV5-5 to TRBJ2-7; tentatively, D is TRBD1 or TRBD2 (5 bases each). The CDR3 sequence is 14 residues long. Germline assignment: CDR1 SGHKS and CDR2 YYEKEE (reference sequence). V was pared by 5 bases and J by 7 bases, with 19 bases between. The CDR3 coding sequence is TGTGCCAGCAGTCACCCCAGGGAGTTCAGGGAGCAGTACTTC. It encodes CASSHPREFREQYF.

The table lists this clone with a few counts. CDR3 amino acids: CASSPSPNTEAFF. The DNA for the CDR3 is TGCGCCAGCAGCCCGTCACCGAACACTGAAGCTTTCTTT. This chain joins TRBV5-1 and TRBJ1-1, with D uncertain. Trimming pared 4 bases from V and 1 base from J, leaving 8 bases between. CDR1 is SGHRS and CDR2 is YFSETQ in the germline V gene. The CDR3 spans 13 residues.

This chain joins TRBV11-3 and TRBJ2-7; no reliable D call. CDR1 is SGHNT, CDR2 YENEEA, per germline. The CDR3 sequence is 13 residues long. V gave up 5 bases and J gave up 2 bases, with 10 bases separating them. The chain's CDR3 is CASSRKVTYEQYF. DNA of the CDR3: TGTGCCAGCAGCCGAAAGGTGACCTACGAGCAGTACTTC.

The rearrangement links TRBV28 to TRBJ1-1; 7 bases map to TRBD1. This CDR3 is 16 amino acids long. V shed 8 bases and J 0 bases; nucleotides not matched to a gene: 12. Germline CDR1 and CDR2: MDHEN and SYDVKM. Here the CDR3 reads CASEGAGLSLNTEAFF. CDR3 nucleotides: TGTGCCAGCGAGGGGGCCGGGTTGAGCTTGAACACTGAAGCTTTCTTT.

The chain carries TRBV4-2 and TRBJ2-5; D is undetermined. V lost 1 base and J 2 bases, leaving 14 bases between the germline ends. The CDR3 spans 16 residues. Per germline, CDR1 LGHNA and CDR2 YNFKEQ. The CDR3 sequence is CASSQGLGGRQETQYF. The CDR3 DNA is TGTGCCAGCAGCCAAGGCCTCGGTGGCAGACAAGAGACCCAGTACTTC.

The J gene is TRBJ2-7, the V gene TRBV7-9; the D is unclear. The CDR3 runs 12 residues. Germline values: CDR1 SEHNR, CDR2 FQNEAQ (reference sequence). V lost 3 bases, J lost 4 bases, and 7 bases lay in between. The CDR3: CASSLTAYEQYF. The DNA of the CDR3 is TGTGCCAGCAGCTTGACTGCGTACGAGCAGTACTTC.

The chain carries TRBV6-5 and TRBJ1-4; possibly TRBD1 for D (6 bases). The V gene's germline CDR1 is MNHEY and CDR2 SVGAGI. Trimming removed 3 bases at V and 4 bases at J, with 12 bases between. The CDR3 contains 15 residues. CDR3 sequence: CASSYGGADNEKLFF. In nucleotides, the CDR3 is TGTGCCAGCAGTTATGGGGGCGCTGATAATGAAAAACTGTTTTTT.

V usage is TRBV27 and J usage is TRBJ2-7; unclear D gene. V shed 8 bases and J shed 4 bases, with 12 bases lying between them. CDR1 is MNHEY and CDR2 is SMNVEV in the germline V gene (reference sequence). The CDR3 covers 12 residues. The CDR3 nucleotides read TGTGCCAGCTGGAATGGCCGATACGAGCAGTACTTC. Translated, it gives CASWNGRYEQYF.

V and J are TRBV6-1 and TRBJ2-6; no definite D call. This CDR3 is 15 amino acids long. Germline V gene sequence: CDR1 MNHNS, CDR2 SASEGT. V gave up 8 bases and J gave up 0 bases, with 11 bases separating them. CDR3 protein: CASLTMASGANVLTF. The CDR3 coding sequence is TGTGCCAGCCTGACAATGGCCTCTGGGGCCAACGTCCTGACTTTC.

The genes are TRBV14 and TRBJ2-3, with TRBD1 matching over 7 bases. Germline CDR1 SGHDN, CDR2 FVKESK. J lost 4 bases, V lost 1 base, and 11 bases had no gene match. This CDR3 is built from 17 residues. The CDR3 protein is CASSQGTGRGGADTQYF. Written as DNA, the CDR3 is TGTGCCAGCAGCCAAGGGACAGGTCGTGGTGGCGCAGATACGCAGTATTTT.

The sample holds a few counts of this clone. The V gene is TRBV19, the J gene TRBJ2-1, with TRBD1 as a possible D gene (6 bases). CDR3 length: 15 residues. CDR1 and CDR2 (germline): LNHDA, SQIVND (reference sequence). V was trimmed by 6 bases and J by 5 bases, leaving 17 bases between them. CDR3 sequence reads: CASSHGQSPDNEQFF. In DNA form, the CDR3 reads TGTGCCAGTAGCCATGGACAGTCCCCCGACAATGAGCAGTTCTTC.

The gene calls are TRBV15 and TRBJ2-2; tentative D call: TRBD1 (5 bases). CDR3 length equals 15 residues. In germline, CDR1 is LNHNV, CDR2 YYDKDF (reference sequence). Deletions cut 4 bases from V and 6 bases from J, with 15 bases between. As DNA, the CDR3 is TGTGCCACCAGCACTGACTGGCTAGGGGCCGGGGAGCTGTTTTTT. This encodes CATSTDWLGAGELFF. The full variable domain, with the rest looked up from reference TRBV15 and TRBJ2-2, is DAMVIQNPRYQVTQFGKPVTLSCSQTLNHNVMYWYQQKSSQAPKLLFHYYDKDFNNEADTPDNFQSRRPNTSFCFLDIRSPGLGDTAMYLCATSTDWLGAGELFFGEGSRLTVL.

This clone occurred once. The chain carries TRBV30 and TRBJ1-3; no clear D. CDR1 is GTSNPN, CDR2 SVGIG, per germline (reference sequence). The germline V and J ends were trimmed by 8 bases and 4 bases, with 12 bases remaining between them. CDR3 size: 12 residues. The CDR3 DNA reads TGTGCCGCACACCAGACAGGAAACACCATATATTTT. Its protein is CAAHQTGNTIYF.

The V and J genes are TRBV28 and TRBJ2-7, with 7 bases matching TRBD1. The CDR3 covers 12 residues. Germline V gene lookup returns CDR1 MDHEN and CDR2 SYDVKM. The junction had 9 bases not matched to a gene; V was cut back by 11 bases and J by 5 bases. CDR3 DNA sequence: TGTGCCGCCTCTACCGGGACAGACGAGCAGTACTTC. Its protein product is CAASTGTDEQYF.

This sequence joins TRBV5-1 and TRBJ2-1; D gene uncertain. Trimming stripped 3 bases from V and 5 bases from J, with 18 bases between. CDR3 length: 16 residues. The germline gives CDR1 SGHRS, CDR2 YFSETQ. The CDR3 bases are TGCGCCAGCAGCTCGGAACCCCCGGGCCAACACAATGAGCAGTTCTTC. It is translated as CASSSEPPGQHNEQFF. Full variable domain (remainder filled in from reference TRBV5-1 and TRBJ2-1): KAGVTQTPRYLIKTRGQQVTLSCSPISGHRSVSWYQQTPGQGLQFLFEYFSETQRNKGNFPGRFSGRQFSNSRSEMNVSTLELGDSALYLCASSSEPPGQHNEQFFGPGTRLTVL.

CDR3 coding DNA: TGTGCCAGCAGCTTAGCGCTGGGGGCGGGCGGCTACACCTTC. Translation: CASSLALGAGGYTF. The chain is built from TRBV7-8 and TRBJ1-2, with D possibly being TRBD1 (6 bases). V shed 0 bases and J shed 8 bases, with 13 bases lying between them. This CDR3 region has 14 residues. Germline-derived CDR1 and CDR2 are SGHVS and FQNEAQ.

This chain joins TRBV6-1 and TRBJ2-1; maybe TRBD2 (5 bases). The CDR3 has 14 residues. Per germline, CDR1 MNHNS and CDR2 SASEGT. Trimming shortened V by 3 bases and J by 4 bases, and 10 bases separated the two germline ends. This CDR3 is CASSEAGLYNEQFF. The CDR3 region has the DNA TGTGCCAGCAGTGAGGCAGGACTGTACAATGAGCAGTTCTTC.